This TCR beta chain was captured in a study of cytomegalovirus exposure and HLA in healthy donors. General study findings and limits: Across donors, most TCRs were seen rarely, yet some public ones were widespread.

The sample holds a few counts of this clone. As yet, its antigen is unknown. Profiling relied on immunoSEQ multiplex PCR, and the TCRdb table lists in-frame clones only, not all of them. The sample includes 110,000 to 150,000 clones, 70% to 90% of them seen just once. The germline V gene has CDR1 SGDLS and CDR2 YYNGEE. This CDR3 contains 15 residues. The J segment lost 4 bases and the V segment lost 3 bases, leaving 5 bases of the junction unmatched. What was sequenced was PBMCs. This TCR derives from a man younger than 35 in good health and CMV-seronegative. The chain couples TRBV9 to TRBJ2-1, with 9 bases fitting TRBD2. Here the CDR3 reads CASSGETSGYNEQFF. The CDR3 DNA reads TGTGCCAGCAGCGGAGAGACTAGCGGATACAATGAGCAGTTCTTC.